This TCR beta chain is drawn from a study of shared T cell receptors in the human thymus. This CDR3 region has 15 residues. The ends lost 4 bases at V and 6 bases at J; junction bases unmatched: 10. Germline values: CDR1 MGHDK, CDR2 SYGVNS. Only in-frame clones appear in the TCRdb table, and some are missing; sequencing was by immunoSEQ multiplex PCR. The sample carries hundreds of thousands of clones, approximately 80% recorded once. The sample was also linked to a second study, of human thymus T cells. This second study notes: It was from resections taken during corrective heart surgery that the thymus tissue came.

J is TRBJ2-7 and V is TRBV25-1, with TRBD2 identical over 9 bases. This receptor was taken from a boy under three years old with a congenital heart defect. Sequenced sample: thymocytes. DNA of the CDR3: TGTGCCAGCAGTGGGTCGGGACTAGCCCCCGCCGAGCAGTACTTC. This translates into CASSGSGLAPAEQYF.